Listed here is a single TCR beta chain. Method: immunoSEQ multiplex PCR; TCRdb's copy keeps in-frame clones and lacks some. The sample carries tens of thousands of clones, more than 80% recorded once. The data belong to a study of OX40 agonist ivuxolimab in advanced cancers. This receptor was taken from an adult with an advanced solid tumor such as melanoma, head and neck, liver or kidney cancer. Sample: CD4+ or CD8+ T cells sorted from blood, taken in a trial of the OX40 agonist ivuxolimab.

The CDR3 DNA is TGTGCCAGCAGCTTAGGCGCGGGGGACACAGATACGCAGTATTTT. This codes for CASSLGAGDTDTQYF. The rearrangement links TRBV7-3 to TRBJ2-3, with 7 bases matching TRBD2. The CDR3 length is 15 residues. Germline V lookup: CDR1 SGHTA, CDR2 FQGTGA. V was pared by 2 bases and J by 2 bases, with 4 bases of the junction left unmatched.